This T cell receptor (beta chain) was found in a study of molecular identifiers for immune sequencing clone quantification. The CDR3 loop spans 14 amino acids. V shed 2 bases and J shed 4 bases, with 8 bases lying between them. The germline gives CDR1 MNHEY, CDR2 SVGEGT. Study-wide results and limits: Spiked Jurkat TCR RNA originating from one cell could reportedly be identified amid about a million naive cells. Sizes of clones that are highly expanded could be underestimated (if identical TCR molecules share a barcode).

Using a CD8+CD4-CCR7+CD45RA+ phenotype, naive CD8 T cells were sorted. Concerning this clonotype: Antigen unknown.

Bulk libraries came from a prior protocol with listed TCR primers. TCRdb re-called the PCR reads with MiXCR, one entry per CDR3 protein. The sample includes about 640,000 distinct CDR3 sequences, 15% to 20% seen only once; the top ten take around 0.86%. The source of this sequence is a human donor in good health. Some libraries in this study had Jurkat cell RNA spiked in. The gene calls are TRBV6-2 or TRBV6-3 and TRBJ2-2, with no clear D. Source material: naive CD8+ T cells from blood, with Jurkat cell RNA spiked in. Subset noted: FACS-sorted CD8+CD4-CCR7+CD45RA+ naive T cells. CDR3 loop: CASSYRPSTGELFF. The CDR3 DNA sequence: TGTGCCAGCAGTTACCGGCCCAGCACCGGGGAGCTGTTTTTT.